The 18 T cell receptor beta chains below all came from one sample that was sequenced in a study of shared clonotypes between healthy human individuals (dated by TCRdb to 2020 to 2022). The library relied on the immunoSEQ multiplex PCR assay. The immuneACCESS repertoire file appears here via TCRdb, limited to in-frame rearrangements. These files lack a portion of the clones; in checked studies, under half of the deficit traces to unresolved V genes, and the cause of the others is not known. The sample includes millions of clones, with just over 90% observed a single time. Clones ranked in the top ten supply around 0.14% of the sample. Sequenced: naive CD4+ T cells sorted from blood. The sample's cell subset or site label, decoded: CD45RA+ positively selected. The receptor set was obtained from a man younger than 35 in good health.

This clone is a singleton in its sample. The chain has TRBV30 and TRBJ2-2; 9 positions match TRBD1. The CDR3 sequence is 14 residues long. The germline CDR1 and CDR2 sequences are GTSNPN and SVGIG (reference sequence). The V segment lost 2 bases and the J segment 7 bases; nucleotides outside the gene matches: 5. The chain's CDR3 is CAWSRTGAYGELFF. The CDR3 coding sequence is TGTGCCTGGAGTCGGACAGGGGCCTACGGGGAGCTGTTTTTT.

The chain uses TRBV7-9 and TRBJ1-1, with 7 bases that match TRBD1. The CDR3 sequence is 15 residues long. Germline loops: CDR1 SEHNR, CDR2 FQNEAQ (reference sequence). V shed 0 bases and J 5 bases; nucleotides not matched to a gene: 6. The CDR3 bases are TGTGCCAGCAGCTTAGCACAGGGGTCGTATACTGAAGCTTTCTTT. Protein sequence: CASSLAQGSYTEAFF. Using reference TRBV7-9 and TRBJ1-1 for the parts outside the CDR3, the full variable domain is DTGVSQNPRHKITKRGQNVTFRCDPISEHNRLYWYRQTLGQGPEFLTYFQNEAQLEKSRLLSDRFSAERPKGSFSTLEIQRTEQGDSAMYLCASSLAQGSYTEAFFGQGTRLTVV.

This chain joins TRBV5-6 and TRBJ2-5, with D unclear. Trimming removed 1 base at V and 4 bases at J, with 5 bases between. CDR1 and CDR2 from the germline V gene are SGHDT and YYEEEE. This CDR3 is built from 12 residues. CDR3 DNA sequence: TGTGCCAGCAGCTTGAAAAGAGAGACCCAGTACTTC. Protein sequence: CASSLKRETQYF. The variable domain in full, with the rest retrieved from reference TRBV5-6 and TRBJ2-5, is DAGVTQSPTHLIKTRGQQVTLRCSPKSGHDTVSWYQQALGQGPQFIFQYYEEEERQRGNFPDRFSGHQFPNYSSELNVNALLLGDSALYLCASSLKRETQYFGPGTRLLVL.

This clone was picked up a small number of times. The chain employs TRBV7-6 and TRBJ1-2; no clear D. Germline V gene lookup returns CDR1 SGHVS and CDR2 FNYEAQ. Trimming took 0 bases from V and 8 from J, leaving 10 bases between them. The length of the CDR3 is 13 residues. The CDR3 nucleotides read TGTGCCAGCAGCTTAGCCGAGGGTAAAGGCTACACCTTC. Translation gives CASSLAEGKGYTF.

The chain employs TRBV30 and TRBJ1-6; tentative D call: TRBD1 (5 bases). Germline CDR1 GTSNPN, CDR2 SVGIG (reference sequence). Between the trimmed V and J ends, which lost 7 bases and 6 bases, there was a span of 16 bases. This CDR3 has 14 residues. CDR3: CASGPGLVNSPLHF. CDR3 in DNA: TGTGCCTCGGGACCGGGGTTGGTTAATTCACCCCTCCACTTT.

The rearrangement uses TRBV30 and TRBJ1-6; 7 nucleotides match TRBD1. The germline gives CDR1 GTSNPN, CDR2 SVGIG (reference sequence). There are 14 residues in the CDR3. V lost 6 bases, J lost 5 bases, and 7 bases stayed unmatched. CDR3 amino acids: CACTRDRNNSPLHF. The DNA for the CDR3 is TGTGCCTGCACCAGGGACAGAAATAATTCACCCCTCCACTTT.

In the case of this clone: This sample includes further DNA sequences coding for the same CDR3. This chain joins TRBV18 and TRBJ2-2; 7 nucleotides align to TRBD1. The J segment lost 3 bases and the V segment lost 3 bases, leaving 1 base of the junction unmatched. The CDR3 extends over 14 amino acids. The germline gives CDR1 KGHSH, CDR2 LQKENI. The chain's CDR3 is CASSPDRYTGELFF. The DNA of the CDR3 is TGTGCCAGCTCACCGGACAGGTACACCGGGGAGCTGTTTTTT.

In DNA form, the CDR3 reads TGTGCCAGTACCCATAGAATAGAGACAGGTAGCAATCAGCCCCAGCATTTT. This encodes CASTHRIETGSNQPQHF. The chain links TRBV19 to TRBJ1-5; TRBD1 might be the D (6 bases). Trimming took off 7 bases at V and 0 bases at J, with 19 bases between the two ends. CDR3 size: 17 residues. Germline loops: CDR1 LNHDA, CDR2 SQIVND (reference sequence).

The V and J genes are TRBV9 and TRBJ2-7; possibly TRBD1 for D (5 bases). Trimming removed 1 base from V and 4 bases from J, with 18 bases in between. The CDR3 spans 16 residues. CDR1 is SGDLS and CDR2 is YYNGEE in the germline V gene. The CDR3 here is CASSVRRGRVDYEQYF. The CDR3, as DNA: TGTGCCAGCAGCGTAAGGAGAGGCAGGGTCGATTACGAGCAGTACTTC.

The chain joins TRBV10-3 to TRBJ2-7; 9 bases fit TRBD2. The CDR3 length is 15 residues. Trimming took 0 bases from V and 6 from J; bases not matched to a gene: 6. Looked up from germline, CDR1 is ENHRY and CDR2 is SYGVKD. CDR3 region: CAISESGAGGPEQYF. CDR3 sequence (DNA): TGTGCCATCAGTGAGTCGGGGGCGGGAGGGCCCGAGCAGTACTTC.

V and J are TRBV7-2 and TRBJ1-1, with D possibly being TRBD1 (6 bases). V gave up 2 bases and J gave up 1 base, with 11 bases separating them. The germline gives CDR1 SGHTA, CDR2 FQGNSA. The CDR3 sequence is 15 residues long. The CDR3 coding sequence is TGTGCCAGCAGCTTAAACCAAGGGGGGAACACTGAAGCTTTCTTT. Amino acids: CASSLNQGGNTEAFF.

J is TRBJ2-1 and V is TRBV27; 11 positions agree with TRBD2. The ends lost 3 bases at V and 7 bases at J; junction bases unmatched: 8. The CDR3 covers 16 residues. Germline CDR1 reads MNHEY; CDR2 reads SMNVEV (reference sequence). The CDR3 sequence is CASSFRLAGRGNEQFF. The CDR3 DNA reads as TGTGCCAGCAGTTTCCGACTAGCGGGACGGGGGAATGAGCAGTTCTTC.

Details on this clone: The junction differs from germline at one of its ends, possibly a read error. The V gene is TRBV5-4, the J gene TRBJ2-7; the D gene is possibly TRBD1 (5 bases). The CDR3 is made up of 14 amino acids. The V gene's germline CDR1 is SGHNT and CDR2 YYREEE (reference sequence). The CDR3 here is CASSLGHHSYEQYF. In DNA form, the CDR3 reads TGTGCCAGCAGTTTGGGGCACCACTCCTACGAGCAGTACTTC.

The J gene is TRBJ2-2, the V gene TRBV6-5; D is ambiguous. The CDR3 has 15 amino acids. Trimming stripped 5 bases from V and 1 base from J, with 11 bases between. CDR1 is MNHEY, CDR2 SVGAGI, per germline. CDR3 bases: TGTGCCAGCAGTACCAGCCTCCGGAACACCGGGGAGCTGTTTTTT. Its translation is CASSTSLRNTGELFF.

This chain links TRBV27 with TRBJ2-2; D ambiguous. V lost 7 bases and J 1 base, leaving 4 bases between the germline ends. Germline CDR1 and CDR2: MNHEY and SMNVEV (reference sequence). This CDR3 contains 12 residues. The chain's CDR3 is CASKRNTGELFF. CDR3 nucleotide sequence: TGTGCCAGCAAAAGGAACACCGGGGAGCTGTTTTTT.

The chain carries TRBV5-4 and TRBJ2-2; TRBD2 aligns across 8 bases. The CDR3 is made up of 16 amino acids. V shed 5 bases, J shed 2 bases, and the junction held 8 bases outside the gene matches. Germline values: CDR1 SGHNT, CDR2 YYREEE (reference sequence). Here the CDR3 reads CASRYSGGANTGELFF. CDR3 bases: TGTGCCAGCAGATACTCCGGGGGGGCAAACACCGGGGAGCTGTTTTTT.

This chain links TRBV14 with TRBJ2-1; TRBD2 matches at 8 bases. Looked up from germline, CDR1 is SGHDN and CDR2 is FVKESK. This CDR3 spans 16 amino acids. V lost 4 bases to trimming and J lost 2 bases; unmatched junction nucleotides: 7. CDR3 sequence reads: CASSPIAGLTYNEQFF. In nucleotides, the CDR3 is TGTGCCAGCAGCCCTATAGCGGGATTGACCTACAATGAGCAGTTCTTC.

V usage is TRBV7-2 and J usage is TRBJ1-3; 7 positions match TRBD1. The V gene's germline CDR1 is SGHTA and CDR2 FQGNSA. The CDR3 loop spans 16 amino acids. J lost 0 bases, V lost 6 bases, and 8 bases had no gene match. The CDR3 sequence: CASSYSDRVSGNTIYF. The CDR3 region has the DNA TGTGCCAGCAGTTATAGCGACAGGGTCTCTGGAAACACCATATATTTT.